These 5 T cell receptor beta chains share one sample of origin, sequenced in a study of cytotoxic CD8 clonotypes in ibrutinib-treated CLL. The table came from immunoSEQ multiplex PCR; TCRdb's copy has only in-frame clones and leaves some out. The sample shows 25,000 to 30,000 clones, roughly 60% of them seen only once. Sequenced material: PBMCs, taken before ibrutinib treatment. The source is a human donor with chronic lymphocytic leukemia.

The rearrangement links TRBV13 to TRBJ2-7; D is unclear. This CDR3 contains 12 residues. Germline V lookup: CDR1 PRHDT, CDR2 FYEKMQ (reference sequence). Trimming pared 0 bases from V and 3 bases from J, leaving 3 bases between. In DNA, the CDR3 is TGTGCCAGCAGCTTAGGCGACTACGAGCAGTACTTC. Protein sequence: CASSLGDYEQYF.

J is TRBJ2-7 and V is TRBV2, with a tentative D call TRBD2 (6 bases). The V and J ends lost 8 bases and 3 bases respectively, with 23 bases between them. Germline CDR1 SNHLY, CDR2 FYNNEI. The CDR3 runs 16 residues. The CDR3 is CASAEGTPGFGYEQYF. The CDR3 DNA reads TGTGCCAGCGCGGAGGGAACTCCTGGTTTCGGCTACGAGCAGTACTTC.

This chain links TRBV11-2 with TRBJ2-5, with D perhaps matching TRBD2 (6 bases). The germline CDR1 and CDR2 sequences are SGHAT and FQNNGV. This CDR3 has 15 residues. V lost 5 bases and J 4 bases, leaving 17 bases between the germline ends. The CDR3 coding sequence is TGTGCCAGCAGCGGGAGGAACGGTTTAAGAGAGACCCAGTACTTC. Its translation is CASSGRNGLRETQYF.

This clone has more than one count but fewer than ten. The CDR3 sequence is CASRFGRGNTEAFF. Written as DNA, the CDR3 is TGTGCCAGTAGGTTTGGCAGGGGGAACACTGAAGCTTTCTTT. J is TRBJ1-1 and V is TRBV19; tentatively, D is TRBD1 (6 bases). This CDR3 is built from 14 residues. The V and J ends lost 6 bases and 1 base respectively, with 12 bases between them. Germline lookup yields CDR1 LNHDA and CDR2 SQIVND (reference sequence).

This chain joins TRBV6-5 and TRBJ1-2, with TRBD1 matching 9 bases. The CDR3 runs 14 residues. Germline trimming cut 4 bases from V and 8 bases from J; bases unmatched to any gene: 8. In germline, CDR1 is MNHEY, CDR2 SVGAGI. The CDR3 DNA reads TGTGCCAGCAGTTCTCCACAGGGGGCGCGCGGCTACACCTTC. It yields the protein CASSSPQGARGYTF.